What follows describes a single TCR beta chain. No cognate antigen has been identified for it. No base quality information exists; no much larger clone differs at one position. These data belong to a study of shared clonotypes between healthy human individuals (dated by TCRdb to between 2020 and 2021). For context, the study as a whole: The cohort comprised a couple of women and a few men aged 18 to 49 years. For each donor, CD4 naive and CD4 memory were each given three plates, CD8 naive was given two plates, and CD8 memory was given one plate. To estimate repertoire size and how much clonotype sharing occurs between individuals, the study deeply sequenced the blood TCR repertoires of about five healthy adults. Different laboratories and diverse techniques were used to prepare libraries and sequence TCR repertoires, to increase sequencing depth and limit assay-specific biases. Per donor, leukapheresis produced somewhere between about 0.8 and 9.5 billion PBMCs.

CD8 naive samples consisted of CD45RO-negative cells that were positively selected for CCR7, yielding a CD45RA+CCR7+ population without TemRA cells. Healthy HIV-negative adults with no recently reported acute infections or vaccinations were included as donors. Every donor was a Caucasian adult living in Nashville, Tennessee, USA. Blood was collected by leukapheresis, and PBMCs were isolated by Ficoll-Histopaque density gradient centrifugation and then cryopreserved in liquid nitrogen vapor phase. Analytical flow cytometry was used to check the purity and quantity of each magnetically sorted T cell population. Genomic DNA was isolated from every sorted fraction and measured by UV absorbance on a Nanodrop 2000c. Using the deep immunoSEQ assay, multiplex PCR amplified TCR CDR3 regions from genomic DNA. Extracted genomic DNA from each cell subset was spread evenly across all wells of several immunoSEQ 96-well plates, with each plate serving as a replicate. Each replicate PCR for sorted subsets received about 220 ng genomic DNA, equal to 30,000 or so T cell genomes. Purified libraries were measured with a Qubit 3.0 fluorometer, size-checked on a Bioanalyzer 2100, and measured again with the KAPA Library Quantification kit. A separate single-read 150-cycle Illumina NextSeq 550 flow cell was used to sequence each immunoSEQ 96-well plate. In the source study's methods: Because the immunoSEQ output included only junctional sequences and no quality scores, the filtering could not be the same as the filtering used for full-length reads. Sequences were annotated with PyIR, a Python wrapper for IgBLAST v1.9, and V/J genes and CDR3 were assigned using IMGT germline references. Any read was removed if the V/J assignment was weak (E-value above 1e-6), the CDR3 was missing, or the read contained stop codons, out-of-frame junctions, or ambiguous translated residues. A V3J clonotype was defined by an identical inferred V gene, J gene, and CDR3 amino acid sequence. Percentage overlap between repertoires was computed as shared unique clonotypes divided by the size of the smaller repertoire. Richness of each repertoire was evaluated using RTK rarefaction, the Chao1 estimator, and Recon v2.1 estimates of unobserved clonotypes. For all TCRbeta clonotypes obtained by the gDNA method from a handful of donors, generation probabilities were computed with OLGA. The table comes from immuneACCESS by way of TCRdb, which keeps in-frame sequences with V and J called. Part of the clones is missing from these tables; in studies checked, under half for an unresolved V gene and the rest for unknown reasons. V and J calls and clone size are given by that table; D and trimming were obtained from the DNA. This sample holds under 1 million clones; about 96% were observed only once. The top ten clones comprise approximately 0.2% of the sample.

What the research found in general, with its limitations: Sampling was restricted to blood, and TCR repertoires in tissues likely differ from the TCR repertoires found in blood. Because the study included only a small number of donors, the genetic and exposure-history diversity represented was limited. Clonotypes shared by all four sorted-subset donors showed higher generation probabilities than non-shared clonotypes. Pairwise subsampling indicated that sequencing depth was expected to affect the degree of clonotype sharing among donors. Larger estimated clonotype richness was generally found for naive subsets than for memory subsets. Even with the large sequencing depth, rarefaction of the sorted-subset datasets indicated that sequencing was incomplete. When a handful of donors were compared, the shared fraction of clonotypes was around 5% for naive CD4, less than 4% for naive CD8, 2.3% for memory CD4, and 0.4% for memory CD8.

Measured from the cysteine to the phenylalanine, the CDR3 is 12 residues long. Only CDR3 DNA is held: 36 bases, read in frame from base 1. The junction shows trimming of 5 bases on V and 3 bases on J, plus 6 bases between the germline ends. As encoded in the germline V gene, CDR1 is MNHEY while CDR2 is SVGAGI. The chain uses TRBV6-5 and TRBJ2-3; the D gene cannot be named for sure. The sequenced sample consisted of naive CD8+ T cells sorted from blood. What the cell subset or site label conveys for this sample: CD45RA+CCR7+. The receptor was derived from a man aged 25 to 40 in good health. In nucleotides, the sequence is TGTGCCAGCAGTGACCCGACAGATACGCAGTATTTT. This encodes CASSDPTDTQYF.